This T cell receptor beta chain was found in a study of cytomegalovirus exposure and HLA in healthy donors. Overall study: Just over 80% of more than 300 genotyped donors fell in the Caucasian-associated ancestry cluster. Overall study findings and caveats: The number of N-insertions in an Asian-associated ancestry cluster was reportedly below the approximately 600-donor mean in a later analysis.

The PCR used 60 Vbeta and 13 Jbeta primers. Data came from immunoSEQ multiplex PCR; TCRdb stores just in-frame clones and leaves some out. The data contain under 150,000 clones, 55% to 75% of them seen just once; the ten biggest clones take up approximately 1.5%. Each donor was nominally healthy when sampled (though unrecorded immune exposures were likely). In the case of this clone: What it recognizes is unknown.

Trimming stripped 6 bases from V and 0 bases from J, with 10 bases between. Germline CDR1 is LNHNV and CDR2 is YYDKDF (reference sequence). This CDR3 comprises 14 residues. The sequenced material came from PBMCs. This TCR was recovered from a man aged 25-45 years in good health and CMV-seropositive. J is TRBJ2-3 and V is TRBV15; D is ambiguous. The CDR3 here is CATRNRVSTDTQYF. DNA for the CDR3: TGTGCCACCAGAAACCGAGTTAGCACAGATACGCAGTATTTT.